These 28 T cell receptor beta chains came from one sample sequenced in a study of blood T cell repertoires in COVID-19. Profiling relied on immunoSEQ multiplex PCR, and the TCRdb table lists in-frame clones only, not all of them. This sample has about 76,000 clones, with more than 75% found just once. The sequenced material came from peripheral blood. The source is a human donor in a cohort sampled during active COVID-19.

The rearrangement links TRBV6-5 to TRBJ2-3; no firm D call. This CDR3 contains 14 residues. V was clipped by 6 bases and J by 8 bases, with 18 bases between them. From germline, CDR1 is MNHEY and CDR2 SVGAGI. This CDR3 is CASSPGLSRGTQYF. CDR3 in DNA: TGTGCCAGCAGCCCGGGTTTATCTAGAGGTACGCAGTATTTT.

J is TRBJ1-1 and V is TRBV5-6; TRBD1 agrees at 7 bases. The CDR3 covers 14 residues. V trimming: 1 base; J trimming: 1 base; junction bases outside the gene matches: 1. Germline-derived CDR1 and CDR2 are SGHDT and YYEEEE. The CDR3 DNA is TGTGCCAGCAGCTTGACAGGGGCGAACACTGAAGCTTTCTTT. Amino acid sequence: CASSLTGANTEAFF.

This clone was counted a few times. This chain links TRBV9 with TRBJ2-1; D unresolved. Trimming took 0 bases from V and 6 from J, leaving 10 bases between them. The CDR3 consists of 14 residues. Germline CDR1 SGDLS, CDR2 YYNGEE. CDR3 residues: CASSVDFSRNEQFF. For the CDR3, the DNA is TGTGCCAGCAGCGTAGATTTTAGTCGCAATGAGCAGTTCTTC.

The V call is TRBV12-3 or TRBV12-4, the J call TRBJ2-7; TRBD1 agrees at 7 bases. With V trimmed by 7 bases and J by 10 bases, 13 bases remained unmatched. The length of the CDR3 is 13 residues. In DNA form, the CDR3 reads TGTGCCAGCACCCCCTCCGACAGGGTTTCCCAGTACTTC. This encodes CASTPSDRVSQYF.

V is TRBV7-8 and J is TRBJ2-7; 8 bases align to TRBD1. The CDR3 runs to 14 residues. V dropped 4 bases and J dropped 5; count of bases not matched to a gene: 7. In germline, CDR1 is SGHVS, CDR2 FQNEAQ. For the CDR3, the DNA is TGTGCCAGCAGCTCTAGGGACAGGAGCCACGAGCAGTACGTC. Its protein is CASSSRDRSHEQYV.

V is TRBV19 and J is TRBJ1-5; TRBD1 aligns across 8 bases. Germline CDR1 is LNHDA and CDR2 is SQIVND (reference sequence). The V gene end was trimmed by 7 bases and the J gene end by 7 bases; junction bases not matched to a gene: 9. This CDR3 comprises 14 residues. DNA of the CDR3: TGTGCCAGTACCGTGACAGGGGCAAACCAGCCCCAGCATTTT. Translation: CASTVTGANQPQHF.

This chain connects TRBV4-1 to TRBJ1-4, with D tentatively TRBD1 (6 bases). V was pared by 0 bases and J by 7 bases, with 12 bases between. Germline V gives CDR1 MGHRA, CDR2 YSYEKL. There are 15 residues in the CDR3. The CDR3 loop is CASSQDSGDFEKLFF. In DNA form, the CDR3 reads TGCGCCAGCAGCCAAGATTCAGGGGATTTTGAAAAACTGTTTTTT.

The table lists this clone with a few counts. Other DNA sequences from this sample encode an identical CDR3 as well. V usage is TRBV4-3 and J usage is TRBJ2-6, with unresolved D. The V end lost 3 bases, the J end lost 4 bases, and 13 bases lay between the germline ends. Germline values: CDR1 LGHNA, CDR2 YSLEER. This CDR3 has 16 amino acids. CDR3 coding DNA: TGCGCCAGCAGCCACGGCCAGCGCTCCGGGGCCAACGTCCTGACTTTC. Translation: CASSHGQRSGANVLTF.

This clone came up once. The gene calls are TRBV18 and TRBJ1-2; tentatively, D is TRBD1 (6 bases). V gave up 5 bases and J gave up 6 bases, with 16 bases separating them. Germline V gene lookup returns CDR1 KGHSH and CDR2 LQKENI. This CDR3 contains 14 residues. CDR3 bases: TGTGCCAGCTCAGCGAATACAGGGTCAAATGGCTACACCTTC. This encodes CASSANTGSNGYTF.

The chain couples TRBV30 to TRBJ1-4; possibly TRBD1 for D (5 bases). This CDR3 has 20 residues. Germline assignment: CDR1 GTSNPN and CDR2 SVGIG (reference sequence). V was trimmed by 5 bases and J by 0 bases, leaving 28 bases between them. CDR3 protein: CAWRSMGTFTRGATNEKLFF. As DNA, the CDR3 is TGTGCCTGGCGAAGCATGGGGACTTTTACTAGGGGTGCAACTAATGAAAAACTGTTTTTT.

Ten or more counts support this clone. The chain carries TRBV5-1 and TRBJ2-2; possible D gene TRBD1, 6 bases. V lost 7 bases and J 3 bases, leaving 13 bases between the germline ends. The germline V gene encodes CDR1 SGHRS and CDR2 YFSETQ. The CDR3 runs 14 residues. CDR3 loop: CASFRGPDTGELFF. CDR3 nucleotides: TGCGCCAGCTTCAGGGGCCCGGACACCGGGGAGCTGTTTTTT. Combining the CDR3 with reference TRBV5-1 and TRBJ2-2 gives the whole variable domain KAGVTQTPRYLIKTRGQQVTLSCSPISGHRSVSWYQQTPGQGLQFLFEYFSETQRNKGNFPGRFSGRQFSNSRSEMNVSTLELGDSALYLCASFRGPDTGELFFGEGSRLTVL.

The chain employs TRBV9 and TRBJ2-1; 10 nucleotides align to TRBD1. CDR3 length equals 16 residues. Germline CDR1 reads SGDLS; CDR2 reads YYNGEE. V was pared by 3 bases and J by 2 bases, with 5 bases of the junction left unmatched. The CDR3 sequence is CASSARDRGPYNEQFF. The CDR3 coding sequence is TGTGCCAGCAGCGCAAGAGACAGGGGGCCCTACAATGAGCAGTTCTTC.

As regards this clone: The DNA is left out, because the CDR3 cannot be placed on it with certainty; the CDR3 is given as TCRdb lists it. This sequence joins TRBV2 and TRBJ2-5; TRBD1, the D gene given by the table, was not confirmed from the DNA. CDR1 is SNHLY, CDR2 FYNNEI, per germline. The CDR3 has 13 amino acids, counting both end residues. CDR3 region: CASILDSQETQYF.

V is TRBV9 and J is TRBJ1-6; no reliable D call. The CDR3 sequence is 14 residues long. Germline V gene lookup returns CDR1 SGDLS and CDR2 YYNGEE. The ends were cut back, 3 bases at V and 8 bases at J, with 12 bases in the middle. The CDR3 sequence is CASSGGRGYSPLHF. The DNA for the CDR3 is TGTGCCAGCAGCGGAGGGCGAGGGTATTCACCCCTCCACTTT.

This clone has more than one count but fewer than ten. The chain recombines TRBV7-2 with TRBJ1-2; TRBD1 agrees at 9 bases. CDR1 is SGHTA and CDR2 is FQGNSA in the germline V gene. The CDR3 loop spans 13 amino acids. With V trimmed by 4 bases and J by 8 bases, 5 bases remained unmatched. The CDR3 DNA follows: TGTGCCAGCAGCTCCGGGACAGGGCGCGGCTACACCTTC. Protein sequence: CASSSGTGRGYTF.

This clone was seen more than once but under ten times. Germline and junction disagree at one end, which may indicate a read error. This chain's CDR3 is CASSLETGGYNSPLHF. As DNA, the CDR3 is TGTGCTAGCAGCTTAGAAACAGGGGGCTATAATTCACCCCTCCACTTT. The chain combines TRBV7-7 with TRBJ1-6; 8 nucleotides align to TRBD1. CDR1 SSHAT and CDR2 FNYEAQ come from the germline V gene (reference sequence). The CDR3 is made up of 16 amino acids.

This chain uses TRBV20-1 with TRBJ2-6, with no clear D. The CDR3 sequence is 14 residues long. The V end was cut by 3 bases, the J end by 0 bases, with 6 bases between. Germline CDR1 reads DFQATT; CDR2 reads SNEGSKA (reference sequence). The DNA of the CDR3 is TGCAGTGCTAGTCGGAGCTCTGGGGCCAACGTCCTGACTTTC. This translates into CSASRSSGANVLTF.

The sample holds a few counts of this clone. The chain joins TRBV11-3 to TRBJ2-1; weak D call: TRBD2 (5 bases). V was cut by 5 bases and J by 0 bases, with 17 bases left in between. The CDR3 is made up of 17 amino acids. Germline assignment: CDR1 SGHNT and CDR2 YENEEA. The CDR3 DNA reads TGTGCCAGCAGCCATAGGACTTTCTCCAGCTCCTACAATGAGCAGTTCTTC. Encoded protein: CASSHRTFSSSYNEQFF.

The chain combines TRBV5-1 with TRBJ1-2; perhaps TRBD1 as D (5 bases). The V gene's germline CDR1 is SGHRS and CDR2 YFSETQ. This CDR3 is built from 9 residues. The CDR3 here is CRGGYGYTF. The CDR3 DNA is TGCAGGGGTGGCTATGGCTACACCTTC.

V and J are TRBV4-1 and TRBJ1-1; 12 bases are a match to TRBD1. The germline gives CDR1 MGHRA, CDR2 YSYEKL. With V trimmed by 3 bases and J by 10 bases, 12 bases remained unmatched. The CDR3 sequence is 16 residues long. The CDR3 DNA follows: TGCGCCAGCAGCCAGGAGGGACAGGGGGCGCGTGCGGGAGCTTTCTTT. This translates into CASSQEGQGARAGAFF.

The chain joins TRBV11-2 to TRBJ1-3, with 7 bases lining up with TRBD1. Losses at the gene ends were 2 bases for V and 4 bases for J; bases not matched to a gene: 11. Germline V CDR1 and CDR2: SGHAT, FQNNGV. The CDR3 extends over 17 amino acids. The CDR3 DNA reads as TGTGCCAGCAGCTTAAAGGGCAGGGGGTTTTACGGAAACACCATATATTTT. Protein: CASSLKGRGFYGNTIYF.

This clone was detected only a few times. Additional DNA sequences in this sample encode the identical CDR3. The chain recombines TRBV4-1 with TRBJ2-3; D unresolved. Germline V lookup: CDR1 MGHRA, CDR2 YSYEKL. Trimming took off 1 base at V and 6 bases at J, with 5 bases between the two ends. The CDR3 has 12 residues. In nucleotides, the CDR3 is TGCGCCAGCAGCCAAGCTAGGGATACGCAGTATTTT. As protein: CASSQARDTQYF.

V is TRBV11-2 and J is TRBJ1-1; D ambiguous. V was pared by 1 base and J by 1 base, with 4 bases between. Germline V CDR1 and CDR2: SGHAT, FQNNGV. The CDR3 spans 13 residues. This CDR3 is CASSLVRNTEAFF. The CDR3 DNA reads as TGTGCCAGCAGCTTAGTGCGGAACACTGAAGCTTTCTTT. Drawing the rest from reference TRBV11-2 and TRBJ1-1, the complete variable domain is EAGVAQSPRYKIIEKRQSVAFWCNPISGHATLYWYQQILGQGPKLLIQFQNNGVVDDSQLPKDRFSAERLKGVDSTLKIQPAKLEDSAVYLCASSLVRNTEAFFGQGTRLTVV.

The chain combines TRBV7-9 with TRBJ1-6, with D tentatively TRBD1 (6 bases). Germline loops: CDR1 SEHNR, CDR2 FQNEAQ (reference sequence). Trimming removed 1 base at V and 6 bases at J, with 7 bases between. This CDR3 is built from 14 residues. CDR3 region: CASSLGQVNSPLHF. The DNA of the CDR3 is TGTGCCAGCAGCTTAGGACAGGTTAATTCACCCCTCCACTTT.

CDR3 coding DNA: TGTGCCAGTAGTAACGACAGGGTACGACATGAAAAACTGTTTTTT. Its protein is CASSNDRVRHEKLFF. The rearrangement uses TRBV19 and TRBJ1-4; TRBD1 agrees at 7 bases. V gave up 4 bases and J gave up 6 bases; unmatched junction bases: 8. Germline CDR1 reads LNHDA; CDR2 reads SQIVND (reference sequence). CDR3 length: 15 residues.

J is TRBJ2-3 and V is TRBV5-1, with 8 bases that match TRBD2. Per germline, CDR1 SGHRS and CDR2 YFSETQ. Trimming took 5 bases from V and 2 from J; bases not matched to a gene: 13. The CDR3 spans 17 residues. The CDR3 sequence is CASRILGAGGYTDTQYF. The CDR3 region has the DNA TGCGCCAGCAGGATTCTTGGGGCGGGGGGTTACACAGATACGCAGTATTTT.

The V call is TRBV4-3, the J call TRBJ1-5, with D unclear. The germline V gene encodes CDR1 LGHNA and CDR2 YSLEER. The CDR3 is 15 amino acids. The germline V and J ends were trimmed by 4 bases and 3 bases, with 13 bases remaining between them. As DNA, the CDR3 is TGCGCCAGCAGCCGGAGGGTAGGCGACAATCAGCCCCAGCATTTT. It yields the protein CASSRRVGDNQPQHF.

V and J are TRBV7-2 and TRBJ2-7, with no clear D. There are 14 residues in the CDR3. Trimming took 1 base from V and 3 from J, leaving 10 bases between them. Germline V gives CDR1 SGHTA, CDR2 FQGNSA. The chain's CDR3 is CASSLVGRGYEQYF. Here the CDR3 DNA reads TGTGCCAGCAGCTTAGTCGGTCGAGGCTACGAGCAGTACTTC.